Below are 8 T cell receptor beta chains sequenced from a single sample in a study of blood T cell repertoires in COVID-19. Produced via immunoSEQ multiplex PCR; TCRdb's table is partial and in-frame only. The sample holds more than 9,000 clones, roughly four fifths seen once. Sequences were obtained from peripheral blood. The receptor source for this set is a woman aged 60-75 years with acute or convalescent COVID-19.

The gene calls are TRBV27 and TRBJ1-5; D perhaps matches TRBD1 (6 bases). V lost 10 bases to trimming and J lost 0 bases, with 22 bases between them. The CDR3 consists of 17 residues. The germline CDR1 and CDR2 sequences are MNHEY and SMNVEV (reference sequence). CDR3 bases: TGTGCCAACCCGCGAAGGAGGACAGCCACTAGCAATCAGCCCCAGCATTTT. Translated, it gives CANPRRRTATSNQPQHF.

V and J are TRBV18 and TRBJ2-4, with a tentative D call TRBD1 (5 bases). CDR1 KGHSH and CDR2 LQKENI come from the germline V gene. The CDR3 covers 15 residues. With 4 bases removed from V and 1 base from J, the gap between germline ends came to 11 bases. The CDR3 loop is CASSRIAGAKNIQYF. CDR3 nucleotide sequence: TGTGCCAGCTCACGAATCGCAGGGGCCAAAAACATTCAGTACTTC. Drawing the rest from reference TRBV18 and TRBJ2-4, the complete variable domain is NAGVMQNPRHLVRRRGQEARLRCSPMKGHSHVYWYRQLPEEGLKFMVYLQKENIIDESGMPKERFSAEFPKEGPSILRIQQVVRGDSAAYFCASSRIAGAKNIQYFGAGTRLSVL.

CDR3 residues: CASSSTGGYGYTF. DNA for the CDR3: TGTGCCAGCAGCTCGACAGGGGGGTATGGCTACACCTTC. The chain recombines TRBV3-1 (or the pseudogene TRBV3-2) with TRBJ1-2, with 9 bases that match TRBD1. J gave up 5 bases and V 5 bases, and 3 bases lay outside the gene matches. There are 13 residues in the CDR3. Germline lookup yields CDR1 LGHDT and CDR2 YNNKEL (reference sequence).

The chain uses TRBV9 and TRBJ1-1; D not resolved. Trimming removed 0 bases from V and 4 bases from J, with 7 bases in between. This CDR3 is 13 amino acids long. Germline V gives CDR1 SGDLS, CDR2 YYNGEE. The CDR3 DNA sequence: TGTGCCAGCAGCGTAGAAGGAGCCACTGAAGCTTTCTTT. Its translation is CASSVEGATEAFF.

The chain links TRBV20-1 to TRBJ2-1; TRBD2 is a possible D gene (6 bases). In germline, CDR1 is DFQATT, CDR2 SNEGSKA (reference sequence). This CDR3 region has 13 residues. Trimming removed 3 bases at V and 9 bases at J, with 15 bases between. The DNA for the CDR3 is TGCAGTGCTAGTATGGGTAGCGGCGGTGAGCAGTTCTTC. It specifies CSASMGSGGEQFF.

This chain links TRBV10-3 with TRBJ1-2; 7 bases match TRBD1. The germline V gene encodes CDR1 ENHRY and CDR2 SYGVKD. The V gene end was trimmed by 4 bases and the J gene end by 3 bases; junction bases not matched to a gene: 8. The CDR3 totals 15 residues. The CDR3 DNA follows: TGTGCCATCAGTGGGAGTTGGACAGGAGACTATGGCTACACCTTC. Protein: CAISGSWTGDYGYTF.

The chain recombines TRBV3-1 (or the pseudogene TRBV3-2) with TRBJ1-2; 7 nucleotides line up with TRBD1. The CDR3 loop spans 19 amino acids. Germline V gene lookup returns CDR1 LGHDT and CDR2 YNNKEL (reference sequence). The V segment lost 4 bases and the J segment 3 bases; nucleotides outside the gene matches: 20. CDR3 in DNA: TGTGCCAGCAGCCCCCCCTACGCAGGGGGGTTTACCCGAGACTATGGCTACACCTTC. Amino acid sequence: CASSPPYAGGFTRDYGYTF.

The chain couples TRBV14 to TRBJ2-1; D gene ambiguous. From germline, CDR1 is SGHDN and CDR2 FVKESK. The CDR3 totals 14 residues. V was shortened by 1 base and J by 8 bases, with 12 bases between the two germline ends. CDR3 protein: CASSQVVGFDEQFF. As DNA, the CDR3 is TGTGCCAGCAGCCAAGTAGTCGGGTTCGATGAGCAGTTCTTC.